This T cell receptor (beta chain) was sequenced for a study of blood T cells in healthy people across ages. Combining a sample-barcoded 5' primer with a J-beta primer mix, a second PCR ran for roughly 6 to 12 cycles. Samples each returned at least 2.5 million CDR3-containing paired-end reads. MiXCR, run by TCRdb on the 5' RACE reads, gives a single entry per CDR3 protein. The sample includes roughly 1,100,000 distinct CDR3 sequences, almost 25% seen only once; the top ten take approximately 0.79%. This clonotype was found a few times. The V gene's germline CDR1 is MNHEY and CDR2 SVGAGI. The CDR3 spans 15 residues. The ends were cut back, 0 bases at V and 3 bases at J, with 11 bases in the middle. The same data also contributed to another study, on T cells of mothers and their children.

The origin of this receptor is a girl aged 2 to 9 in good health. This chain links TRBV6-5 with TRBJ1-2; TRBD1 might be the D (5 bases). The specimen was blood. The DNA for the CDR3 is TGTGCCAGCAGTTACTCGAACAGGCCTTACTATGGCTACACCTTC. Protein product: CASSYSNRPYYGYTF.